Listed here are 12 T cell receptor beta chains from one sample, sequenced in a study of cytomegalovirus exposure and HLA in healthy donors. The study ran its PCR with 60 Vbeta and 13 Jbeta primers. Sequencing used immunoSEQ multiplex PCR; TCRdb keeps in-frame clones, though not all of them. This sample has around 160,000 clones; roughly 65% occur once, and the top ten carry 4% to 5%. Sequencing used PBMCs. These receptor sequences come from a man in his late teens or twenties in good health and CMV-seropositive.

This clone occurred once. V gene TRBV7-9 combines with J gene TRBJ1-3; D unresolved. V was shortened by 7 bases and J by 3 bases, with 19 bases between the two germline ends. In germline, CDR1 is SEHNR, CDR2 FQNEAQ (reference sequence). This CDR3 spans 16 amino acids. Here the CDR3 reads CASTEGGREVGNTIYF. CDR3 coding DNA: TGTGCCAGCACCGAGGGAGGCCGGGAGGTTGGAAACACCATATATTTT.

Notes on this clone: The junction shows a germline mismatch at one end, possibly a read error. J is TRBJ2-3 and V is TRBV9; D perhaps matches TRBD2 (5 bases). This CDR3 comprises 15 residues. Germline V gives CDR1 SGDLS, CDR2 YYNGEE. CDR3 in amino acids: CASSSCTASTDTQYF. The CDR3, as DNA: TGTGCCAGCAGCTCATGCACAGCTAGCACAGATACGCAGTATTTC.

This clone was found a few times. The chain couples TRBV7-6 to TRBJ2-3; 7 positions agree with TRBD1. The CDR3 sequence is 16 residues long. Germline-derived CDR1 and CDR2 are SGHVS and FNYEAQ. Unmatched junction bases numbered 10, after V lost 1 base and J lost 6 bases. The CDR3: CASSLGGTRGSDTQYF. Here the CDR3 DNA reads TGTGCCAGCAGCTTAGGGGGGACCAGGGGGTCGGATACGCAGTATTTT.

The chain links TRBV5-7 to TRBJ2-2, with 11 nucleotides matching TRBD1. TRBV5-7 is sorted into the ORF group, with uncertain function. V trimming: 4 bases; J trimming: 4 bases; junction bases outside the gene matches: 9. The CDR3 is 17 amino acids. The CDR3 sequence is CASSPGQGARGTGELFF. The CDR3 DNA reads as TGTGCCAGCAGCCCTGGACAGGGGGCGCGGGGCACCGGGGAGCTGTTTTTT.

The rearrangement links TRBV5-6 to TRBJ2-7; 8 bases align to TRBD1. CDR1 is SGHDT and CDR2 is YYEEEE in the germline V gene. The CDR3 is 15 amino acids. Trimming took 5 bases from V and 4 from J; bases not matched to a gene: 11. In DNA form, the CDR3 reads TGTGCCAGCAGTAATACAGGGGGTAGATCATACGAGCAGTACGTC. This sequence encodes CASSNTGGRSYEQYV.

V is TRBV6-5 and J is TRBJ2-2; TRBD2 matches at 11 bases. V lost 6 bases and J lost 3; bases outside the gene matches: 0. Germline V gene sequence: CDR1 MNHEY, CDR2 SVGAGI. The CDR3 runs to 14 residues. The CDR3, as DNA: TGTGCCAGCAGACTAGCGGGAGACACCGGGGAGCTGTTTTTT. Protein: CASRLAGDTGELFF.

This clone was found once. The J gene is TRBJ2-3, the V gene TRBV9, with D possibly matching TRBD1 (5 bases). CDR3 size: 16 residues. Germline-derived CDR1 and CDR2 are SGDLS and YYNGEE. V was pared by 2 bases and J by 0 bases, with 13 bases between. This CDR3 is CASSVLGDSSTDTQYF. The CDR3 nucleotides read TGTGCCAGCAGCGTTCTAGGGGATTCTAGCACAGATACGCAGTATTTT.

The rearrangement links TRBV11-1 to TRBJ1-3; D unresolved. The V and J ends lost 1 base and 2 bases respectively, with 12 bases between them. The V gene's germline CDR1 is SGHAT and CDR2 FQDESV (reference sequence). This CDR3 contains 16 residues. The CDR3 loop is CASSLGGGPPGNTIYF. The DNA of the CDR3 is TGTGCCAGCAGCTTAGGGGGAGGGCCTCCTGGAAACACCATATATTTT.

CDR3 sequence (DNA): TGTGCCAGCAGCTTGGGCGGCTCAGGGGGCAATCAGCCCCAGCATTTT. This encodes CASSLGGSGGNQPQHF. The V and J genes are TRBV5-4 and TRBJ1-5, with D possibly TRBD1 on 6 matching bases. Germline CDR1 reads SGHNT; CDR2 reads YYREEE (reference sequence). V shed 0 bases and J shed 2 bases, with 12 bases lying between them. The CDR3 loop spans 16 amino acids.

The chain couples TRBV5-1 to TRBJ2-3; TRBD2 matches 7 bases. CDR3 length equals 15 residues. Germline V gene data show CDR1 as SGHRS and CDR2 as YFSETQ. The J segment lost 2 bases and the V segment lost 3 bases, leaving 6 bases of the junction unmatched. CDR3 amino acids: CASSSGTNPTDTQYF. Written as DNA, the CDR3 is TGCGCCAGCAGCTCGGGGACTAACCCCACAGATACGCAGTATTTT.

As DNA, the CDR3 is TGCGCCAGCAGTGAGTCGGCGGGAGGGGGTGAGCAGTTCTTC. It is translated as CASSESAGGGEQFF. The J gene is TRBJ2-1, the V gene TRBV10-1; 9 bases match TRBD2. The germline V gene encodes CDR1 WNHNN and CDR2 SYGVQD (reference sequence). The trim removed 0 bases at V and 9 bases at J, leaving 3 bases unmatched. The CDR3 length is 14 residues.

Here the CDR3 DNA reads TGTGCCAGCAGCTTATCGTGGGACAGCCAAGCAAAAGAGACCCAGTACTTC. Translating it yields CASSLSWDSQAKETQYF. V gene TRBV7-2 combines with J gene TRBJ2-5; 7 nucleotides align to TRBD1. Unmatched junction bases numbered 12, after V lost 2 bases and J lost 3 bases. From germline, CDR1 is SGHTA and CDR2 FQGNSA. There are 17 residues in the CDR3.